The entry below describes one T cell receptor beta chain. In this sample, this clone turned up once. What antigen it recognizes has not been identified. Base qualities are not provided; no much larger clone lies one nucleotide away. The data were obtained in a study of Ad26.COV2.S vaccination and SARS-CoV-2 variants (dated by TCRdb to about 2021). Regarding the research as a whole: Vaccine-arm donors came from COV1001, a multicentre, randomized, double-blind, placebo-controlled phase I-IIa trial of Ad26.COV2.S in healthy adults. Ad26.COV2.S was administered intramuscularly at a dose of 5x10^10 or 1x10^11 viral particles, either as one shot or as two shots given 56 days apart. The specificity and breadth of SARS-CoV-2-reactive T cell receptors after Ad26.COV2.S vaccination were assessed by TCRbeta repertoire sequencing. The TCR-sequenced set comprised roughly 30 samples: around 20 Ad26.COV2.S vaccine recipients, 5 placebo recipients and 8 SARS-CoV-2 convalescent individuals. Trial participants were randomized into five groups of five, in which low-dose or high-dose Ad26.COV2.S was given once or twice, or placebo was given on both occasions. Throughout the experiments and outcome assessment, investigators stayed blinded to trial group allocation. General conclusions and limits of the study: Non-spike TCR breadth was comparable between vaccine and placebo recipients, consistent with the vaccine containing only spike. Substantial breadth of spike-specific CD8+ and CD4+ T cell responses was reported after vaccination. The study was not powered to compare responses between vaccine doses or regimens. Spike-specific TCR breadth was higher in Ad26.COV2.S recipients than in placebo recipients (P = 0.0014). The authors noted that total T cell responses may have been underestimated by the TCR breadth and depth analyses.

The immunoSEQ Assay was used to sequence TCRbeta CDR3 regions. After extraction, genomic DNA underwent amplification by bias-controlled multiplex PCR, followed by high-throughput sequencing. As for the authors' bioinformatics: Collapsing and filtering of sequences were performed to quantify the absolute abundance of each unique TCRbeta CDR3 region. Usable DNA was measured by amplifying reference genes present in all nucleated cells, and TCRbeta template counts were normalized to that usable DNA to estimate T cell fraction. Repertoire TCRs were annotated as SARS-CoV-2-specific when V gene, CDR3 amino acid sequence and J gene were exactly matched to a known reactive TCR set. MIRA supplied the reference SARS-CoV-2 TCR set, which was filtered for enrichment in COVID-19-positive ImmuneCODE repertoires so that public or cross-reactive TCRs were removed. Using the MIRA antigens, annotated TCRs were further analysed by specific ORF or by position within an ORF. Breadth was defined as the number of annotated unique rearrangements divided by the total number of unique productive rearrangements, and depth was defined as the summed frequency of the annotated unique rearrangements. Two-sided Wilcoxon rank-sum tests were applied when comparing TCR breadth between groups. TCRdb took this table from immuneACCESS and kept in-frame rearrangements with V and J called. Such tables lack part of the clones; where checked against another copy, unresolved V genes explain under half of the gap, and the rest is unexplained. V, J and clone size derive from that table, while D and trimming were established from the DNA sequence. Recorded for this sample are hundreds of thousands of clones; 70% to 90% of them occurred a single time. About 1.5% of the sample is in the top ten clones.

The CDR3, from cysteine to phenylalanine, totals 15 residues. Just CDR3 DNA is preserved here, 45 bases in frame from base 1. Sequences MGHRA (CDR1) and YSYEKL (CDR2) are obtained from the germline V gene. Trimming takes 1 base off V and 7 bases off J; junction bases not matched to a gene: 4. The treatment or condition label corresponds to: some 20 received Ad26.COV2.S at low or high dose, single or two shots; roughly five received placebo; per-sample allocation not given. For vaccine and placebo recipients, the sequenced repertoires came from samples collected on day 63 after the first injection. Cohort 1b enrolled 25 or so adults aged 18-55 years at a single site in Boston, USA, between 29 July and 7 August 2020. Ad26.COV2.S consisted of a replication-incompetent adenovirus type 26 vector by which a prefusion-stabilized SARS-CoV-2 spike protein from the original Wuhan strain was expressed.

Specimen: peripheral blood, collected in a trial of Ad26.COV2.S vaccine versus placebo. The chain employs TRBV4-1 and TRBJ1-6, and 7 junctional nucleotides match TRBD1. The receptor was isolated from a person aged 18 to 65 who received the Ad26.COV2.S COVID-19 vaccine or a placebo. The DNA sequence reads TGCGCCAGCAGCCAAGGACAGGGTCGAAATTCACCCCTCCACTTT. Translated, this is CASSQGQGRNSPLHF.